The source of this TCR beta chain is a study of T cell responses to AZD1222 COVID-19 vaccine. Germline assignment: CDR1 MNHEY and CDR2 SVGAGI. This CDR3 spans 15 amino acids. V shed 2 bases, J shed 8 bases, and the junction held 6 bases outside the gene matches. Points on this clone: Its antigen is not known.

Study conclusions and caveats: Spike-wide vaccine-associated CD4 TCRs dominated at 160-218 and 743-854.

Assay used: immunoSEQ multiplex PCR; TCRdb lists only in-frame clones, some missing. The data show 95,000 to 150,000 clones, with around 88% seen just once and 11% held by the top ten. Sequences were derived from peripheral blood, sampled on day 0 of MenACWY control vaccination. The chain combines TRBV6-5 with TRBJ2-1; TRBD2 matches 10 bases. The TCR originated in an adult in good health. The CDR3: CASSYLLAGVHEQFF. DNA of the CDR3: TGTGCCAGCAGTTACCTCCTAGCGGGAGTTCATGAGCAGTTCTTC.